This T cell receptor beta chain comes out of a study of spatial heterogeneity in lung cancer. Study-wide background: Among detected sequences, beta-chain ones consistently exceeded alpha-chain ones in number. Across tumor regions, counts of TCR transcripts showed a strong correlation with a T cell module score derived from matched bulk RNA-seq. Study-wide findings and caveats: For expanded intratumoral alpha and beta TCRs, counts tracked tumor mutation counts.

Documented time point: sample taken at primary tumor resection. The length of the CDR3 is 13 residues. The V gene's germline CDR1 is SGHNT and CDR2 YYREEE (reference sequence). The V gene end was trimmed by 0 bases and the J gene end by 9 bases; junction bases not matched to a gene: 3. Every TCR cDNA molecule bore a unique molecular identifier. TCRdb processed the 5' RACE reads anew with MiXCR; each CDR3 protein has one entry. The profile shows 7,200 or so distinct CDR3 sequences, 7% of them singletons. By sample fraction, this clonotype is medium-sized. As yet, its antigen is unknown. This sequence joins TRBV5-4 and TRBJ2-4; TRBD1 agrees at 7 bases. The starting material was lung tumor tissue, obtained at surgery. The receptor comes from a female donor with early-stage non-small cell lung cancer. CDR3: CASSLGDRSIQYF. The CDR3, as DNA: TGTGCCAGCAGCTTGGGGGACAGATCCATTCAGTACTTC.